What follows is one TCR beta chain and its context. Time point reported: after dendritic cell vaccination, including at tumor progression/relapse. The data were taken from a study of glioma-infiltrating T cells after dendritic cell vaccination. Study in general: Patients received three intradermal dendritic cell vaccine injections at biweekly intervals.

Germline CDR1 SGHRS, CDR2 YFSETQ. The CDR3 totals 14 residues. The V gene lost 6 bases and the J gene lost 0 bases, with 13 bases spanning the gap. Clones were read by immunoSEQ multiplex PCR, and TCRdb kept only the in-frame ones, dropping some. The table includes about 24,000 clones, around nine tenths detected once. The clonotype comes from a human donor with glioblastoma. The source material was blood, sampled after dendritic cell vaccination. The chain carries TRBV5-1 and TRBJ2-7; tentatively, D is TRBD2 (7 bases). Here the CDR3 reads CASTRGGSSYEQYF. In nucleotides, the CDR3 is TGCGCCAGCACAAGGGGGGGCAGCTCCTACGAGCAGTACTTC.